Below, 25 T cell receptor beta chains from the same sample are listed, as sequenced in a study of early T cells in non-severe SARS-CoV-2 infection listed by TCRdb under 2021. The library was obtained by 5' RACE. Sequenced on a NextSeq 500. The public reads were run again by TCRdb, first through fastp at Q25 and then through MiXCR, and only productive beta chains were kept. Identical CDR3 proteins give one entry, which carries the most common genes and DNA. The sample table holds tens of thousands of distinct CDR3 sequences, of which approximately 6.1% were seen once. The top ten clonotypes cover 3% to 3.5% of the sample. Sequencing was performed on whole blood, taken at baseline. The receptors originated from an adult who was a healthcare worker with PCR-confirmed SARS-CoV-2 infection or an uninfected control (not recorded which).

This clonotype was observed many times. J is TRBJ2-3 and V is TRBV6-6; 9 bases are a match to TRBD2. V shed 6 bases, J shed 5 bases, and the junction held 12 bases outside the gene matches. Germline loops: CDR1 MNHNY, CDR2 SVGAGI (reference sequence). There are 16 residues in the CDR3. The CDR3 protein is CASSPAEAGGIDTQYF. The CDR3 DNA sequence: TGTGCCAGCAGCCCAGCGGAAGCGGGAGGAATAGATACGCAGTATTTT.

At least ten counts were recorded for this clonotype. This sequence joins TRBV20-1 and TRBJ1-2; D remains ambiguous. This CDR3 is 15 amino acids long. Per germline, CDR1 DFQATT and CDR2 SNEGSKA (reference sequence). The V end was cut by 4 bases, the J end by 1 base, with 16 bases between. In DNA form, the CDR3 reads TGCAGTGCTACCCCTGGCCATTTCTTTAACTATGGCTACACCTTC. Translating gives CSATPGHFFNYGYTF.

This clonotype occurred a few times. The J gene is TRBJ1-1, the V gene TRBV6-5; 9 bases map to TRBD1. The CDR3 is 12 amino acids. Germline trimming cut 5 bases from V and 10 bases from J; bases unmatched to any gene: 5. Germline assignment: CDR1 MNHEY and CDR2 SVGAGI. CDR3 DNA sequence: TGTGCCAGCAGTCCAGGACAGGGGAGAGCTTTCTTT. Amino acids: CASSPGQGRAFF.

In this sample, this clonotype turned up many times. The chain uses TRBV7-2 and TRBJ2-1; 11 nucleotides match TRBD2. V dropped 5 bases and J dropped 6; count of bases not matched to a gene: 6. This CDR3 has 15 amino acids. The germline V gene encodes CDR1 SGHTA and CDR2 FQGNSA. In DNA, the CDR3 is TGTGCCAGCAGCCCGGGACTAGCGGTGACCAATGAGCAGTTCTTC. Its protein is CASSPGLAVTNEQFF.

This CDR3 reads CASSEAFMSSTDTQYF. The DNA of the CDR3 is TGTGCCAGCAGTGAAGCTTTTATGTCTAGCACAGATACGCAGTATTTT. V is TRBV6-1 and J is TRBJ2-3; D not resolved. The CDR3 has 16 amino acids. Per the germline V gene, CDR1 is MNHNS and CDR2 is SASEGT. Between the trimmed V and J ends, which lost 0 bases and 0 bases, there was a span of 10 bases.

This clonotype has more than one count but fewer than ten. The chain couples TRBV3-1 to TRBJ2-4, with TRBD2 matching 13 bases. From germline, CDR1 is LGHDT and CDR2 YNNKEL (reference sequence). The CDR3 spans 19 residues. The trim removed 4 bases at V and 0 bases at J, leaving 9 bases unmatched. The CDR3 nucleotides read TGTGCCAGCAGCCGCCCGGGACTAGCGGGATTACAAGCCAAAAACATTCAGTACTTC. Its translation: CASSRPGLAGLQAKNIQYF.

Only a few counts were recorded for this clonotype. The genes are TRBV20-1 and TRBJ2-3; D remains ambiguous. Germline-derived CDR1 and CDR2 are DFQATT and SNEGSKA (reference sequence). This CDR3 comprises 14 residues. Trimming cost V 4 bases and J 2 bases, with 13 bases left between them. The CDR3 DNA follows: TGCAGTGCTACCACCAAGCCCGCCACAGATACGCAGTATTTT. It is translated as CSATTKPATDTQYF.

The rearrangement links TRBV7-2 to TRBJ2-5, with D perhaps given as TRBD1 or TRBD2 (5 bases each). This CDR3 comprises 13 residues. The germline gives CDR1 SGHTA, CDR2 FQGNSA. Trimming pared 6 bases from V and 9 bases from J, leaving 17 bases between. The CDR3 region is CASRLTFEGPQYF. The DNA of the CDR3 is TGTGCCAGCAGACTAACCTTCGAGGGACCCCAGTACTTC.

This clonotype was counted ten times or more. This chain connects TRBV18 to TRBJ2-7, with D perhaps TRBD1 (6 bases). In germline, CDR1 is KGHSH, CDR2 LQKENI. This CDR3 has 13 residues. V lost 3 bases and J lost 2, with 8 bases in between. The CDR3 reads CASSPGQTYEQYF. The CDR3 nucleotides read TGTGCCAGCTCACCCGGACAGACCTACGAGCAGTACTTC.

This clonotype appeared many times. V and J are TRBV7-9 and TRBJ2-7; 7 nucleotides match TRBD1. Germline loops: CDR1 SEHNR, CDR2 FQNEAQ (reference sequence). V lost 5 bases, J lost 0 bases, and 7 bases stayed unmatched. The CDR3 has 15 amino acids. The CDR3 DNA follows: TGTGCCAGCAGCAATGGACAGGATGCCTCCTACGAGCAGTACTTC. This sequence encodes CASSNGQDASYEQYF.

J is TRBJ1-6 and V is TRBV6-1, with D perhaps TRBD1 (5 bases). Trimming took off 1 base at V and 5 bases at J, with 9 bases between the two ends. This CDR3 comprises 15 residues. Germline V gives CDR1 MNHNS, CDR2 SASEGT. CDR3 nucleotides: TGTGCCAGCAGTGAAGGCCAGGGTAATAATTCACCCCTCCACTTT. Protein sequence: CASSEGQGNNSPLHF.

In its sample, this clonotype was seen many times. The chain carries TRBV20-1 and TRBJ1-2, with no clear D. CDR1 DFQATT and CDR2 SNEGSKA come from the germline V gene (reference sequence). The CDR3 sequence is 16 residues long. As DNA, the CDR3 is TGCACCACGTTAGGAGATCCGGATGCTAATAACTATGGCTACACCTTC. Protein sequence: CTTLGDPDANNYGYTF.

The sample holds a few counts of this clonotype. CDR3 coding DNA: TGTGCCAGCACCCTGGCGGGACAGGGATCCTACGAGCAGTACTTC. Protein: CASTLAGQGSYEQYF. The genes are TRBV7-4 and TRBJ2-7; 9 nucleotides agree with TRBD1. V gave up 7 bases and J gave up 1 base; unmatched junction bases: 8. From germline, CDR1 is SGHVT and CDR2 SQSDAQ. The CDR3 loop spans 15 amino acids.

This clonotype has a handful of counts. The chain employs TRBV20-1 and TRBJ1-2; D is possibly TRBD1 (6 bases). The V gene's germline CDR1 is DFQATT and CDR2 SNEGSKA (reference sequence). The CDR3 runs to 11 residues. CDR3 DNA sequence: TGCACCACAGGGAGTTGGGAGGGCTACACCTTC. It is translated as CTTGSWEGYTF.

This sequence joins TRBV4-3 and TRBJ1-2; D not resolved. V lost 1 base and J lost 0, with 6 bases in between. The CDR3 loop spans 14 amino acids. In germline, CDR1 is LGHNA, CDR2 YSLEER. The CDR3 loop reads CASSQVGSNYGYTF. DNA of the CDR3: TGCGCCAGCAGCCAAGTAGGCTCTAACTATGGCTACACCTTC.

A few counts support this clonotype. The CDR3 nucleotides read TGCAGTGCTGAGGGGGGTAGCAATCAGCCCCAGCATTTT. It specifies CSAEGGSNQPQHF. V usage is TRBV20-1 and J usage is TRBJ1-5, with D tentatively TRBD1 (6 bases). This CDR3 contains 13 residues. The germline CDR1 and CDR2 sequences are DFQATT and SNEGSKA (reference sequence). V was pared by 5 bases and J by 0 bases, with 8 bases between.

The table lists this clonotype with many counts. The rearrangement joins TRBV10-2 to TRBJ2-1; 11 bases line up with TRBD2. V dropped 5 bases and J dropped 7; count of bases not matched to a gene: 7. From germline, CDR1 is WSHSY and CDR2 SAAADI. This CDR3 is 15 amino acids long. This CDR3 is CASSILAGEGNEQFF. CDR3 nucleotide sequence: TGCGCCAGCAGTATACTAGCGGGAGAGGGAAATGAGCAGTTCTTC.

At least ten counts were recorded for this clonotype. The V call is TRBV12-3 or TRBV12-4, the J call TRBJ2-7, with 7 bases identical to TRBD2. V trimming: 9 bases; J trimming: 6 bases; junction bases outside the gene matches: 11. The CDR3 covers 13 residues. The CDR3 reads CASGWAGALEQYF. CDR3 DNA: TGTGCCAGTGGTTGGGCGGGAGCCCTCGAGCAGTACTTC.

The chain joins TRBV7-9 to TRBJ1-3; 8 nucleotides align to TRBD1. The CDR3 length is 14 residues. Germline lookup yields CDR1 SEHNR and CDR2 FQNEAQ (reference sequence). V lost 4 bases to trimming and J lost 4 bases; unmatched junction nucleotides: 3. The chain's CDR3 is CASSWTGKGNTIYF. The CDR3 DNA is TGTGCCAGCAGCTGGACAGGGAAGGGAAACACCATATATTTT. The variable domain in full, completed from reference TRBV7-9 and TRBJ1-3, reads DTGVSQNPRHKITKRGQNVTFRCDPISEHNRLYWYRQTLGQGPEFLTYFQNEAQLEKSRLLSDRFSAERPKGSFSTLEIQRTEQGDSAMYLCASSWTGKGNTIYFGEGSWLTVV.

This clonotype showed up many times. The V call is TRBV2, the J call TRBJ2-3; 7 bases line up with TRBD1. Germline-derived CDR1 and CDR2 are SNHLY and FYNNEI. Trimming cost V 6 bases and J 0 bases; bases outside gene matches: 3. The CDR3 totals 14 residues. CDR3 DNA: TGTGCCAGCAGAAGGACAGGCAGCACAGATACGCAGTATTTT. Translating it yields CASRRTGSTDTQYF.

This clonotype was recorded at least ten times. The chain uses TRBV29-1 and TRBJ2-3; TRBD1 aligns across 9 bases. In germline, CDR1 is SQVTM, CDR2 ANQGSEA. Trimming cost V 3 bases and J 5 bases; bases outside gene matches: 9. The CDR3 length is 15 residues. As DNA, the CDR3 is TGCAGCGTTGAGATAGGGACAGGGTCAGGAGATACGCAGTATTTT. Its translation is CSVEIGTGSGDTQYF.

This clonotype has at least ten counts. The CDR3 region is CASSLDRMNTEAFF. The CDR3, as DNA: TGTGCCAGCAGCTTGGACAGAATGAACACTGAAGCTTTCTTT. The V and J genes are TRBV5-6 and TRBJ1-1; D uncertain. Trimming stripped 0 bases from V and 0 bases from J, with 6 bases between. The germline CDR1 and CDR2 sequences are SGHDT and YYEEEE. This CDR3 region has 14 residues.

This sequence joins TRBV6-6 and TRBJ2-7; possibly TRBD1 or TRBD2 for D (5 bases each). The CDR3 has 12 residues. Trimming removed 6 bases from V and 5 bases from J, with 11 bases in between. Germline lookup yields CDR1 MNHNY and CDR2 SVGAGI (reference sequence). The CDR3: CASSAGTHEQYF. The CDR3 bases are TGTGCCAGCAGCGCAGGGACCCACGAGCAGTACTTC.

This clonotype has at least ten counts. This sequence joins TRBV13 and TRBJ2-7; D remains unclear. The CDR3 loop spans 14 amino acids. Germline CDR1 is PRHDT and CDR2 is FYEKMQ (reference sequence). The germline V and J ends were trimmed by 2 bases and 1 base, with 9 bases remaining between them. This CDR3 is CASSLRSGSYEQYF. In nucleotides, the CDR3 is TGTGCCAGCAGCTTACGGTCCGGGTCCTACGAGCAGTACTTC.

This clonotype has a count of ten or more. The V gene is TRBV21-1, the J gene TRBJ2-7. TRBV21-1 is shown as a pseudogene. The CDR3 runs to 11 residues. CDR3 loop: CASSFPYEQYF. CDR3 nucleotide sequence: TGTGCCAGCAGCTTCCCCTACGAGCAGTACTTC.